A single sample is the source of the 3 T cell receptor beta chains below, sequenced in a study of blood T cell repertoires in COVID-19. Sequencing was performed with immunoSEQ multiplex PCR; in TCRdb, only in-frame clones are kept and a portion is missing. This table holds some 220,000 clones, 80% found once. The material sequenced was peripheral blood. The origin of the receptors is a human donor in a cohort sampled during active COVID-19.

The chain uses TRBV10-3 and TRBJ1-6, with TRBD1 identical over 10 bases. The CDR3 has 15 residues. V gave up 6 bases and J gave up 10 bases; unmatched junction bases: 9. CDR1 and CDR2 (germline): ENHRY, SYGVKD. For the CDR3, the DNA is TGTGCCATCAGCGAAGTGGGGACAGGGGACTCACCCCTCCACTTT. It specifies CAISEVGTGDSPLHF.

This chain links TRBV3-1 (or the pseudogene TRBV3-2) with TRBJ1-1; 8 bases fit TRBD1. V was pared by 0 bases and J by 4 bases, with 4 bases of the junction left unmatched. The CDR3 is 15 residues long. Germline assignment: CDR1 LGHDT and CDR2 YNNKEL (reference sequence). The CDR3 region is CASSQDQGAVTEAFF. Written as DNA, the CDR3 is TGTGCCAGCAGCCAAGATCAGGGGGCAGTCACTGAAGCTTTCTTT.

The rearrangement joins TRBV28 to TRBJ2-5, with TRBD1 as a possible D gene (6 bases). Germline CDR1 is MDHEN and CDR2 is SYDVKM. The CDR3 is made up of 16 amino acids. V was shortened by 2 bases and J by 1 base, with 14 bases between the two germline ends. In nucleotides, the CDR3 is TGTGCCAGCAGTTTACCACGGGACACCATCCAAGAGACCCAGTACTTC. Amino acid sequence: CASSLPRDTIQETQYF.